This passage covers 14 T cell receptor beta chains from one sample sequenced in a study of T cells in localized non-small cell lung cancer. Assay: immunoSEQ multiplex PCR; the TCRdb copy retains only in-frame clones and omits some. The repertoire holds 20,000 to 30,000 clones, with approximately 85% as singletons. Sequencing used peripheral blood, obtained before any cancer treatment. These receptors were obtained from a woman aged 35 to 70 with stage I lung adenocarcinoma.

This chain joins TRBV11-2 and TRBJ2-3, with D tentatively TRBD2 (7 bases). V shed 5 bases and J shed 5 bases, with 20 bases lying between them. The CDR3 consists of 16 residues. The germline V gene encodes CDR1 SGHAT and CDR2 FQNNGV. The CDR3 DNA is TGTGCCAGCAGCCAAGACACGGGGGGCGCAGGAGATACGCAGTATTTT. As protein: CASSQDTGGAGDTQYF. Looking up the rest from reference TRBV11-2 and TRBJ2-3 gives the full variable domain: EAGVAQSPRYKIIEKRQSVAFWCNPISGHATLYWYQQILGQGPKLLIQFQNNGVVDDSQLPKDRFSAERLKGVDSTLKIQPAKLEDSAVYLCASSQDTGGAGDTQYFGPGTRLTVL.

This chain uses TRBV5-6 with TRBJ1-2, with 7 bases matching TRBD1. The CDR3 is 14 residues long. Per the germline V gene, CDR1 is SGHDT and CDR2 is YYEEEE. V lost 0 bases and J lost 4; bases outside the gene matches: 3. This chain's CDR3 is CASSLDRQGYGYTF. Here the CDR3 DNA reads TGTGCCAGCAGCTTGGATCGACAGGGCTATGGCTACACCTTC.

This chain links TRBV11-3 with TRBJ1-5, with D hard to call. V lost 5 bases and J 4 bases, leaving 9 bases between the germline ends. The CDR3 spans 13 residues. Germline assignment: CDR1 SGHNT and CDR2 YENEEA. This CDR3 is CASSKAVNQPQHF. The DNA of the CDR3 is TGTGCCAGCAGCAAGGCAGTGAATCAGCCCCAGCATTTT.

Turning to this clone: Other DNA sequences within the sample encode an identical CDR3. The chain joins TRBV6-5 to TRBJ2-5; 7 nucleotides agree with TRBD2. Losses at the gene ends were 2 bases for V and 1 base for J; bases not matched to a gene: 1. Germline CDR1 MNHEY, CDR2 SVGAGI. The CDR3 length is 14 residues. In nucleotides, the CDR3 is TGTGCCAGCAGTTACCGGGAGGCCCAAGAGACCCAGTACTTC. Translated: CASSYREAQETQYF.

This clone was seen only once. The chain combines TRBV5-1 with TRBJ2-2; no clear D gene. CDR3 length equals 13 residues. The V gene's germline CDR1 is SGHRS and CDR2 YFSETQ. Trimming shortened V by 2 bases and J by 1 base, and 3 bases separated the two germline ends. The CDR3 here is CASSFQNTGELFF. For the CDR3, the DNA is TGCGCCAGCAGCTTTCAGAACACCGGGGAGCTGTTTTTT.

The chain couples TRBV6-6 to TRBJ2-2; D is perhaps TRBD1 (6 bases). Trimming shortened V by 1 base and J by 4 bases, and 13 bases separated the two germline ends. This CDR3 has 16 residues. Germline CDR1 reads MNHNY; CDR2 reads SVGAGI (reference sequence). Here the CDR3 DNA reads TGTGCCAGCAGTTACTATGGGGGCTGGGGCACCGGGGAGCTGTTTTTT. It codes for CASSYYGGWGTGELFF.

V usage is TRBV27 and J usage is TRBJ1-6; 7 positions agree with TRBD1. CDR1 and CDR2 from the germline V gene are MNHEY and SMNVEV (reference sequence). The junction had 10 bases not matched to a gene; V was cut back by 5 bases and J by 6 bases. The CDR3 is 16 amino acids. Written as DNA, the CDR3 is TGTGCCAGCAGTCCGCTCGAAGGGGGCCTTAATTCACCCCTCCACTTT. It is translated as CASSPLEGGLNSPLHF.

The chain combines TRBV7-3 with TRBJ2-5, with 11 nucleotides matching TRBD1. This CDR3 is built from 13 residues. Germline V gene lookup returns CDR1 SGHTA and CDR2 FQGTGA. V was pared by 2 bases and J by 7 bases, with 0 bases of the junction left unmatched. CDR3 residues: CASSLGTGGTQYF. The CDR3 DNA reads TGTGCCAGCAGCTTAGGGACAGGGGGGACCCAGTACTTC.

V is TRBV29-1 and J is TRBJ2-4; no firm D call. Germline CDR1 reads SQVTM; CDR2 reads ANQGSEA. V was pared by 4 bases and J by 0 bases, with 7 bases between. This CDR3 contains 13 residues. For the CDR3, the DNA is TGCAGCGTTGTTGGTAGAGCCAAAAACATTCAGTACTTC. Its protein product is CSVVGRAKNIQYF.

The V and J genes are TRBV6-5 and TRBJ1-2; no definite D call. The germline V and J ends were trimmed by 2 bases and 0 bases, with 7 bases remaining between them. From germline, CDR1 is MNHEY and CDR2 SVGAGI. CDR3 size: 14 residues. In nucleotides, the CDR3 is TGTGCCAGCAGTTACCGGGCAGCTAACTATGGCTACACCTTC. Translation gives CASSYRAANYGYTF.

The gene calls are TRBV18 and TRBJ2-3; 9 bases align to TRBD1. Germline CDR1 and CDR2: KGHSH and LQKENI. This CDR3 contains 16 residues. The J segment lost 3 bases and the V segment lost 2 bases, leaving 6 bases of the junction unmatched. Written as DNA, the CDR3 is TGTGCCAGCTCACCAGTCCTGGGACAGGGAACAGATACGCAGTATTTT. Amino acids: CASSPVLGQGTDTQYF.

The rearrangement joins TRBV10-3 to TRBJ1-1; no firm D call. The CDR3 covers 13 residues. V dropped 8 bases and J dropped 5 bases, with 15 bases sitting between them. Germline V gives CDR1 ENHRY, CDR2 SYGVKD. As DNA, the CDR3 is TGTGCCATCCGGGGAGGGTTATATACTGAAGCTTTCTTT. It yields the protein CAIRGGLYTEAFF.

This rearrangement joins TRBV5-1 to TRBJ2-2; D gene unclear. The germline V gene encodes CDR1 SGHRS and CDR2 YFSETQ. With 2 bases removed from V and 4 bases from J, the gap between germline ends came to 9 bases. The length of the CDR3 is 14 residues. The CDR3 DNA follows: TGCGCCAGCAGCTTAGGTCAAAGCACCGGGGAGCTGTTTTTT. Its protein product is CASSLGQSTGELFF.

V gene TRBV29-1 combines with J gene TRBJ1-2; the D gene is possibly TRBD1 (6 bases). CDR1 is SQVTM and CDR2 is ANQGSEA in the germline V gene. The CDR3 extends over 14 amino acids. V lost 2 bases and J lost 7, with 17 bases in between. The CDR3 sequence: CSVERSRGEGGYTF. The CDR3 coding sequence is TGCAGCGTTGAACGATCCAGGGGAGAGGGTGGCTACACCTTC.